Below, one T cell receptor beta chain is given with its context. This clone's antigen is unknown. Base qualities are not recorded, but no much larger clone differs from it by a single base. Collaborating institutions collected whole blood in K2EDTA tubes following their own protocols. Collaborator samples were shipped for TCRbeta analysis as frozen whole blood, isolated PBMCs, or DNA extracted from either sample type. This record belongs to a study of blood T cell repertoires in COVID-19 (dated by TCRdb to the early 2020s). Concerning the study at large: Samples covering the acute and convalescent phases of COVID-19 were provided by collaborators in the United States, Italy and Spain. The material from the prospective study consisted of cDNA or gDNA derived from T cells, B-cell-depleted T cells, or PBMCs. Deeply sampled blood TCRbeta repertoires from subjects exposed to, actively infected with, or recovered from COVID-19 were included in the dataset. The repertoires were released in a freely available public database meant as a resource for research on the immune response to SARS-CoV-2. The samples were drawn from the first 160 participants of the ongoing ImmuneRACE study and from 1,254 subjects provided by 6 global collaborators. Nearly every sample came with metadata listing a de-identified subject ID, COVID-19 status, age in years and sex. Where available, HLA class I and class II types were obtained from metadata supplied by the sample provider rather than from assay-based typing. The paper as a whole reports these results and caveats: The quantity of clinical and demographic metadata differed by source and by participant and was supplied without curation.

TCRbeta CDR3 regions were amplified from genomic DNA using the immunoSEQ Assay, a bias-controlled multiplex PCR. As for the original processing: Nucleated cell counts per sample were estimated from amplification of reference gene primers within the assay. To quantify the absolute abundance of each unique TCRbeta CDR3 rearrangement, sequence reads were collapsed and filtered. For each sample, productive Simpson clonality was calculated as the square root of Simpson's diversity index over productive rearrangements. TCRdb carries this immuneACCESS record with in-frame sequences only. Its versions omit some clonotypes, under half of them owing to an unresolved V gene in the studies checked, with the rest unexplained. D and trimming were read from the DNA, whereas the V and J calls and clone size are those reported in that table. Present in this sample are 150,000 to 200,000 clones, over 75% of which were seen just once. The top ten clones comprise 9.5% to 12% of the sample.

The CDR3 sequence holds 17 residues, the cysteine and phenylalanine included. Only the CDR3 DNA stays, 51 bases, in frame from base 1. From V the trimming removes 4 bases and from J it removes 10 bases, while the gene matches leave 13 bases of the junction unaccounted for. Taken from the germline V gene, the CDR1 and CDR2 loops are SGHDT and YYEEEE. Input material: peripheral blood. The clonotype comes from a human donor with active or convalescent COVID-19. The donor label of this sample is uncertain. In this chain, TRBV5-6 is recombined with TRBJ1-6, with TRBD1 identical over 11 junction bases. The CDR3 is CASSPGTGGRIRSPLHF. DNA sequence: TGTGCCAGCAGCCCCGGGACAGGGGGAAGGATAAGGTCACCCCTCCACTTT.